This T cell receptor beta chain appears in the sequencing data of a study of B cell selection in AIRE deficiency. The regulatory T cell sort gate was CD4+CD25hiCD127low/negative. As to this clone: Its specificity is not known.

Some clones are missing from TCRdb's copy, which holds only in-frame ones; the method was immunoSEQ multiplex PCR. The table records roughly 14,000 clones, approximately 94% of them present only once. The CDR3 loop spans 16 amino acids. The V and J ends lost 5 bases and 3 bases respectively, with 20 bases between them. Findings and limits, study-wide: Shorter CDR3s marked shared Treg sequences, biased toward few non-templated insertions. Around a third of healthy-donor shared Treg TCRbeta sequences appeared in patient Tconv cells.

V is TRBV7-1 and J is TRBJ2-7; D is uncertain. TRBV7-1 carries the ORF label, with uncertain function. This clonotype was sampled from a human donor with AIRE deficiency. The sample comprised Tregs sorted from PBMCs. This CDR3 is CASSALGFMRSYEQYF. The CDR3 coding sequence is TGTGCCAGCAGCGCCCTCGGGTTCATGAGGAGCTACGAGCAGTACTTC.